These 19 T cell receptor beta chains originate from one sample sequenced in a study of T cells in Graves' hyperthyroidism and ophthalmopathy. Researchers amplified the TCR beta CDR3 regions from RNA transcripts. The TCR CDR3 was amplified in a first-round RT-PCR using the HTBI primer set. TCRdb reprocessed the multiplex PCR reads with MiXCR, giving one entry per CDR3 protein. The table lists a few hundred thousand distinct CDR3 sequences, 14% of them singletons. The sequencing input was blood. Every receptor here comes from a woman aged 18-29 years with Graves' hyperthyroidism.

In this sample, this clonotype turned up many times. The CDR3 nucleotides are TGTGCCAGCAGTGAACTGCTACAGAGGGTCGAAGCTTTCTTT. As protein: CASSELLQRVEAFF. This rearrangement joins TRBV2 to TRBJ1-1; D gene ambiguous. Trimming cost V 2 bases and J 8 bases, with 15 bases left between them. The V gene's germline CDR1 is SNHLY and CDR2 FYNNEI. This CDR3 comprises 14 residues.

This clonotype has a count of ten or more. The chain couples TRBV5-5 to TRBJ2-3; no clear D. V was shortened by 1 base and J by 0 bases, with 9 bases between the two germline ends. The CDR3 contains 15 residues. Germline-derived CDR1 and CDR2 are SGHKS and YYEKEE (reference sequence). CDR3 residues: CASSLIRPSTDTQYF. The CDR3 DNA reads as TGTGCCAGCAGCTTGATCAGGCCGAGCACAGATACGCAGTATTTT.

This chain uses TRBV15 with TRBJ2-3; no firm D call. CDR3 length: 15 amino acids. Deletions cut 3 bases from V and 0 bases from J, with 10 bases between. CDR1 and CDR2 (germline): LNHNV, YYDKDF (reference sequence). The CDR3 sequence is CATSSTRSSTDTQYF. For the CDR3, the DNA is TGTGCCACCAGCAGTACGCGGTCTAGCACAGATACGCAGTATTTT.

Many counts were recorded for this clonotype. The chain combines TRBV5-4 with TRBJ2-3; weak D call: TRBD2 (6 bases). The V gene lost 6 bases and the J gene lost 4 bases, with 12 bases spanning the gap. From germline, CDR1 is SGHNT and CDR2 YYREEE (reference sequence). The CDR3 spans 13 residues. The CDR3 sequence: CASTTGGADTQYF. CDR3 sequence (DNA): TGTGCCAGCACCACTGGAGGGGCAGATACGCAGTATTTT.

The genes are TRBV10-3 and TRBJ2-7; D is unresolved. This CDR3 has 13 residues. Trimming removed 1 base at V and 3 bases at J, with 7 bases between. Germline V CDR1 and CDR2: ENHRY, SYGVKD. The CDR3 DNA follows: TGTGCCATCAGTGAGTTCCAGCTCTACGAGCAGTACTTC. This gives the protein CAISEFQLYEQYF.

This clonotype was detected many times. The gene calls are TRBV11-3 and TRBJ1-1; D remains unclear. This CDR3 has 12 amino acids. The germline V gene encodes CDR1 SGHNT and CDR2 YENEEA. V lost 3 bases, J lost 8 bases, and 10 bases lay in between. CDR3 amino acids: CASSFTWAEAFF. In DNA, the CDR3 is TGTGCCAGCAGCTTTACATGGGCCGAAGCTTTCTTT. Looking up the rest from reference TRBV11-3 and TRBJ1-1 gives the full variable domain: EAGVVQSPRYKIIEKKQPVAFWCNPISGHNTLYWYLQNLGQGPELLIRYENEEAVDDSQLPKDRFSAERLKGVDSTLKIQPAELGDSAVYLCASSFTWAEAFFGQGTRLTVV.

This clonotype was picked up a small number of times. The CDR3 DNA follows: TGTGCCAGTAGTAACGGGCAATATTCACCCCTCCACTTT. It is translated as CASSNGQYSPLHF. The chain joins TRBV19 to TRBJ1-6; D unresolved. Deletions cut 4 bases from V and 8 bases from J, with 9 bases between. CDR3 length equals 13 residues. In germline, CDR1 is LNHDA, CDR2 SQIVND (reference sequence).

This clonotype occurred a few times. The rearrangement uses TRBV29-1 and TRBJ1-5; D gene uncertain. The CDR3 has 12 residues. V lost 4 bases, J lost 3 bases, and 7 bases lay in between. Germline assignment: CDR1 SQVTM and CDR2 ANQGSEA. CDR3 DNA sequence: TGCAGCGTTGGGGCAGTCAATCAGCCCCAGCATTTT. Translated: CSVGAVNQPQHF. The full variable domain, with the rest looked up from reference TRBV29-1 and TRBJ1-5, is SAVISQKPSRDICQRGTSLTIQCQVDSQVTMMFWYRQQPGQSLTLIATANQGSEATYESGFVIDKFPISRPNLTFSTLTVSNMSPEDSSIYLCSVGAVNQPQHFGDGTRLSIL.

A few counts support this clonotype. The gene calls are TRBV6-2 or TRBV6-3 and TRBJ2-1; TRBD1 is a possible D gene (5 bases). V was trimmed by 10 bases and J by 9 bases, leaving 19 bases between them. Germline values: CDR1 MNHEY, CDR2 SVGEGT. CDR3 length: 13 amino acids. The CDR3 DNA reads as TGTGCCACCACCAGGGCGGATAACAGTGAGCAGTTCTTC. It translates to CATTRADNSEQFF.

As DNA, the CDR3 is TGTGCCAGCAGTTTAAGTCCCCCACACCAGCAGTACTTC. It specifies CASSLSPPHQQYF. This chain links TRBV12-3 or TRBV12-4 with TRBJ2-7; D unresolved. This CDR3 region has 13 residues. V dropped 2 bases and J dropped 8 bases, with 13 bases sitting between them.

This clonotype was counted at least ten times. V is TRBV4-2 and J is TRBJ2-7; TRBD2 matches at 11 bases. There are 17 residues in the CDR3. CDR1 LGHNA and CDR2 YNFKEQ come from the germline V gene. The trim removed 3 bases at V and 4 bases at J, leaving 11 bases unmatched. DNA of the CDR3: TGTGCCAGCAGCCAGACATTACTAGCGGGAGTGGGATACGAGCAGTACTTC. As protein: CASSQTLLAGVGYEQYF.

The sample holds a few counts of this clonotype. The chain employs TRBV12-3 or TRBV12-4 and TRBJ2-3; unclear D gene. The CDR3 runs 14 residues. Trimming cost V 1 base and J 2 bases, with 7 bases left between them. The CDR3 DNA is TGTGCCAGCAGTTTAGTGGGTGTCACAGATACGCAGTATTTT. It codes for CASSLVGVTDTQYF.

At least ten counts were recorded for this clonotype. The chain recombines TRBV7-3 with TRBJ1-2, with TRBD1 matching 9 bases. With 4 bases clipped from V and 2 bases from J, the junction kept 5 bases outside the gene matches. The CDR3 is made up of 15 amino acids. Germline V gene lookup returns CDR1 SGHTA and CDR2 FQGTGA. The CDR3 here is CASSSTGGPNYGYTF. The CDR3 region has the DNA TGTGCCAGCAGCTCTACAGGGGGCCCGAACTATGGCTACACCTTC. Using reference TRBV7-3 and TRBJ1-2 for the parts outside the CDR3, the full variable domain is GAGVSQTPSNKVTEKGKYVELRCDPISGHTALYWYRQSLGQGPEFLIYFQGTGAADDSGLPNDRFFAVRPEGSVSTLKIQRTERGDSAVYLCASSSTGGPNYGYTFGSGTRLTVV.

Ten or more counts support this clonotype. V and J are TRBV20-1 and TRBJ2-1, with 7 nucleotides matching TRBD2. The CDR3 length is 15 residues. With 4 bases clipped from V and 2 bases from J, the junction kept 8 bases outside the gene matches. CDR1 is DFQATT, CDR2 SNEGSKA, per germline (reference sequence). In DNA, the CDR3 is TGCAGTGCTACTGGTGTCAGCGGGGCCTACAATGAGCAGTTCTTC. Translation gives CSATGVSGAYNEQFF.

At least ten counts were recorded for this clonotype. The rearrangement joins TRBV19 to TRBJ1-1; D call uncertain. With 6 bases removed from V and 1 base from J, the gap between germline ends came to 12 bases. This CDR3 is built from 14 residues. CDR1 is LNHDA, CDR2 SQIVND, per germline (reference sequence). The CDR3 nucleotides are TGTGCCAGTAGAGGATCAACCGGGAACACTGAAGCTTTCTTT. It encodes CASRGSTGNTEAFF.

This clonotype occurred many times. The rearrangement uses TRBV11-3 and TRBJ2-5, with 7 bases that match TRBD2. Germline values: CDR1 SGHNT, CDR2 YENEEA. V lost 5 bases to trimming and J lost 5 bases; unmatched junction nucleotides: 14. The CDR3 consists of 16 residues. The CDR3 here is CASSHSTGGRLETQYF. As DNA, the CDR3 is TGTGCCAGCAGCCACTCGACCGGCGGGAGATTGGAGACCCAGTACTTC.

Many counts were recorded for this clonotype. The V call is TRBV2, the J call TRBJ2-2; 8 positions agree with TRBD1. The CDR3 contains 15 residues. V dropped 8 bases and J dropped 1; count of bases not matched to a gene: 6. Per germline, CDR1 SNHLY and CDR2 FYNNEI. The CDR3 region has the DNA TGTGCCAGCTTTCCCGGGACAGGGAACACCGGGGAGCTGTTTTTT. Amino acids: CASFPGTGNTGELFF.

This clonotype came up many times. The chain links TRBV28 to TRBJ2-3; D is possibly TRBD2 (5 bases). Germline V gene data show CDR1 as MDHEN and CDR2 as SYDVKM. The V and J ends lost 2 bases and 1 base respectively, with 10 bases between them. The CDR3 is 15 amino acids. The CDR3 sequence: CASSLAARGTDTQYF. The CDR3 nucleotides read TGTGCCAGCAGTTTAGCGGCGAGGGGCACAGATACGCAGTATTTT.

This clonotype was seen a handful of times. The V and J genes are TRBV11-2 and TRBJ2-1; 12 positions match TRBD2. The CDR3 loop spans 15 amino acids. Germline CDR1 SGHAT, CDR2 FQNNGV. Trimming took 5 bases from V and 5 from J; bases not matched to a gene: 4. Written as DNA, the CDR3 is TGTGCCAGCAGCGCGACTAGCGGGAGCGACAATGAGCAGTTCTTC. Encoded protein: CASSATSGSDNEQFF.